The source of this T cell receptor (beta chain) is a study of response to subunit inactivated influenza vaccine. Overall study results and limits: New T cells are recruited in small numbers by each seasonal influenza vaccination, according to the authors' suggestion.

TCRdb re-called the RT-PCR reads with MiXCR, one entry per CDR3 protein. The sample includes hundreds of thousands of distinct CDR3 sequences, approximately 15% of them seen just once. As concerns this clonotype: What it binds is not known.

The CDR3 is made up of 15 amino acids. Germline CDR1 and CDR2: SGHAT and FQNNGV. Trimming cost V 1 base and J 5 bases, with 14 bases left between them. Sample: PBMCs from blood, taken approximately 15 days before vaccination. The receptor's source is a man between 50 and 59 years old who received an inactivated influenza vaccine. The gene calls are TRBV11-2 and TRBJ2-5, with D possibly being TRBD1 (6 bases). Here the CDR3 reads CASSLGDRTFETQYF. CDR3 coding DNA: TGTGCCAGCAGCTTAGGAGACAGGACCTTTGAGACCCAGTACTTC.